These T cell receptor beta chains were read from a single sample in a study of cytotoxic CD8 clonotypes in ibrutinib-treated CLL. Profiled with immunoSEQ multiplex PCR; TCRdb holds only in-frame clones, not every one. The top ten clones hold about 29% of a sample with 45,000 or so clones, about three fifths of them seen once. Sample: PBMCs, taken after 24 months of ibrutinib treatment. These receptors were taken from a human donor with chronic lymphocytic leukemia. The CDR3 runs from the conserved cysteine through the conserved F or W. The D gene is left open where the match is weak. Not every row has a clone size; where given, it reads once, few, many or a size class.

CDR3	DNA	size	D	V	J
CASSEDGGDYNEQFF	TGTGCCAGCAGCGAGGACGGGGGTGATTACAATGAGCAGTTCTTC	.	.	TRBV9	TRBJ2-1
CASSLTASKGYTF	TGCGCCAGCAGCTTGACAGCCTCTAAGGGCTACACCTTC	many	.	TRBV5-1	TRBJ1-2
CASRAGETQYF	TGCGCCAGCCGGGCCGGGGAGACCCAGTACTTC	.	.	TRBV5-1	TRBJ2-5
CASSDRDRGNEQYF	TGCGCCAGCAGCGACCGGGACCGGGGGAACGAGCAGTACTTC	.	.	TRBV7-7	TRBJ2-7
CASSYSGPTTGELFF	TGCGCCAGCAGCTATTCGGGACCGACCACCGGGGAGCTGTTTTTT	.	.	TRBV5-1	TRBJ2-2
CASSIPTGMNTEAFF	TGTGCCAGCAGCATACCGACAGGGATGAACACTGAAGCTTTCTTT	.	TRBD1	TRBV5-4	TRBJ1-1
CASSRGEFYTEAFF	TGTGCCAGCAGCCGGGGGGAGTTTTATACTGAAGCTTTCTTT	few	.	TRBV7-9	TRBJ1-1
CASSFRDGNTEAFF	TGTGCCAGCAGCTTTAGGGACGGGAACACTGAAGCTTTCTTT	.	.	TRBV7-9	TRBJ1-1
CASSGQGWGGYTF	TGTGCCAGCAGTGGGCAGGGGTGGGGTGGCTACACCTTC	.	.	TRBV6-1	TRBJ1-2
CASSGQGDTQPQHF	TGTGCCAGCTCCGGACAGGGGGATACTCAGCCCCAGCATTTT	few	TRBD1	TRBV6-5	TRBJ1-5
CASSLAGQGRGGYTF	TGTGCCAGCAGCTTGGCGGGACAGGGGAGAGGTGGCTACACCTTC	.	TRBD1	TRBV5-6	TRBJ1-2
CASSLRNSPLHF	TGTGCCAGCAGCTTGCGTAATTCACCCCTCCACTTT	few	.	TRBV5-4	TRBJ1-6
CASSYEPRPNSPLHF	TGTGCCAGCAGTTACGAGCCGCGTCCGAATTCACCCCTCCACTTT	few	.	TRBV6-5	TRBJ1-6
CASSLGQVADTQYF	TGCGCCAGCAGCCTCGGACAGGTGGCAGATACGCAGTATTTT	.	TRBD1	TRBV5-1	TRBJ2-3
CASSEGTSGGTNTGELFF	TGTGCCAGCAGTGAGGGGACTAGCGGGGGGACCAACACCGGGGAGCTGTTTTTT	.	TRBD2	TRBV2	TRBJ2-2
CASTSWSTDTQYF	TGTGCCAGCACCTCCTGGAGCACAGATACGCAGTATTTT	.	.	TRBV5-6	TRBJ2-3
CASSFPYNTQYF	TGTGCCAGCAGCTTCCCTTATAATACGCAGTATTTT	.	.	TRBV5-4	TRBJ2-3
CASSLVFSYEQYF	TGTGCCAGCAGTTTAGTTTTCTCCTACGAGCAGTACTTC	.	.	TRBV28	TRBJ2-7
CATSSLGGATDTQYF	TGTGCCACCAGCAGTCTTGGGGGCGCAACAGATACGCAGTATTTT	.	.	TRBV15	TRBJ2-3
CASSHPGTGSPDTQYF	TGTGCCAGCAGTCACCCCGGGACAGGGAGCCCAGATACGCAGTATTTT	.	TRBD1	TRBV6-6	TRBJ2-3
CASSYLPGRPGGGSGTQYF	TGCGCCAGCAGTTATCTCCCGGGACGCCCGGGGGGGGGATCCGGTACGCAGTATTTT	.	TRBD2	TRBV5-1	TRBJ2-3
CASSVGQGGDQPQHF	TGTGCCAGCAGTGTCGGACAGGGGGGCGATCAGCCCCAGCATTTT	.	TRBD1	TRBV6-1	TRBJ1-5
CASSPPPGGPGYTF	TGTGCCAGCTCACCCCCCCCAGGGGGCCCTGGCTACACCTTC	few	TRBD1	TRBV18	TRBJ1-2
CASSSSTGYTDTQYF	TGTGCCAGCAGCTCGTCTACAGGTTACACAGATACGCAGTATTTT	.	.	TRBV5-6	TRBJ2-3
CASSLDTGRGDGYTF	TGTGCCAGCAGCTTGGATACCGGCAGGGGGGACGGCTACACCTTC	.	TRBD1	TRBV5-8	TRBJ1-2
CASASVLGYSPLHF	TGTGCCAGCGCCTCGGTGTTGGGGTATTCACCCCTCCACTTT	.	.	TRBV6-5	TRBJ1-6
CASSEAGRAKAFF	TGTGCCAGCAGTGAAGCGGGACGGGCCAAGGCTTTCTTT	.	.	TRBV6-1	TRBJ1-1
CASNTGNSATYEQYF	TGCGCCTCAAATACCGGGAATTCAGCTACCTACGAGCAGTACTTC	few	.	TRBV5-1	TRBJ2-7